One and the same sample provided the 14 T cell receptor beta chains below, sequenced in a study of T-cell reconstitution after alpha-beta-depleted transplantation in children. Unique molecular identifiers were built into the TCRbeta library. TCRdb processed the PCR reads anew with MiXCR; each CDR3 protein has one entry. This sample yields 200,000 to 250,000 distinct CDR3 sequences, of which around 13% are seen a single time; 2% to 3% belongs to the top ten. The sample consisted of PBMCs from the stem cell graft donor, taken from the stem cell graft. These receptors all come from a human donor who donated a stem cell graft to a child with acute lymphoblastic leukemia.

This clonotype was detected ten times or more. This sequence joins TRBV12-3 or TRBV12-4 and TRBJ2-7; 8 bases are a match to TRBD1. The V and J ends lost 6 bases and 6 bases, in that order; junction bases with no gene match: 4. The CDR3 sequence is 12 residues long. The CDR3 DNA follows: TGTGCCAGCAGAAGCAGGGGGCTCGAGCAGTACTTC. This translates into CASRSRGLEQYF.

Only a few counts were recorded for this clonotype. The chain links TRBV12-5 to TRBJ2-7, with 8 nucleotides matching TRBD1. V trimming: 7 bases; J trimming: 6 bases; junction bases outside the gene matches: 8. Per the germline V gene, CDR1 is LGHNT and CDR2 is FRNRAP. This CDR3 is built from 13 residues. The CDR3 loop reads CASALRQGIEQYF. CDR3 DNA sequence: TGTGCTAGTGCCTTGAGACAGGGGATCGAGCAGTACTTC.

This clonotype has a single count. V usage is TRBV4-1 and J usage is TRBJ1-4; no clear D. This CDR3 is 17 amino acids long. V dropped 0 bases and J dropped 0 bases, with 11 bases sitting between them. Germline V lookup: CDR1 MGHRA, CDR2 YSYEKL. Written as DNA, the CDR3 is TGCGCCAGCAGCCAAGAAGGACGCCTTGCAACTAATGAAAAACTGTTTTTT. It is translated as CASSQEGRLATNEKLFF.

This clonotype was seen ten or more times. The chain combines TRBV29-1 with TRBJ2-5, with D perhaps matching TRBD2 (5 bases). Trimming pared 3 bases from V and 5 bases from J, leaving 10 bases between. The CDR3 spans 12 residues. Germline lookup yields CDR1 SQVTM and CDR2 ANQGSEA. The CDR3 DNA reads TGCAGCGTTGAGAAGGGCGGGGAGACCCAGTACTTC. Residues: CSVEKGGETQYF.

This clonotype was detected many times. The chain recombines TRBV12-3 or TRBV12-4 with TRBJ2-2, with D possibly TRBD2 on 5 matching bases. Trimming shortened V by 5 bases and J by 9 bases, and 25 bases separated the two germline ends. This CDR3 comprises 17 residues. The CDR3 DNA reads as TGTGCCAGCAGTCCGCACCCCGCGGGTGTTAATGGCAGGGAGCTGTTTTTT. Protein product: CASSPHPAGVNGRELFF.

This clonotype was picked up many times. V is TRBV20-1 and J is TRBJ2-5, with 11 bases that match TRBD1. This CDR3 contains 15 residues. V lost 7 bases, J lost 1 base, and 8 bases stayed unmatched. CDR1 DFQATT and CDR2 SNEGSKA come from the germline V gene (reference sequence). The CDR3 DNA sequence: TGCAGTGGGACCCCGGGACAGGGGGTCCAAGAGACCCAGTACTTC. This codes for CSGTPGQGVQETQYF.

This clonotype was observed many times. The chain couples TRBV20-1 to TRBJ2-7, with 8 bases identical to TRBD1. Germline-derived CDR1 and CDR2 are DFQATT and SNEGSKA (reference sequence). Trimming at V came to 5 bases and at J to 1 base, leaving 7 bases not matched to a gene. The CDR3 covers 14 residues. The CDR3 nucleotides are TGCAGTGCTCAGGACAGGGCCGGGTCCTACGAGCAGTACTTC. Translated, it gives CSAQDRAGSYEQYF.

Notes on this clonotype: This clone may be a read error of a much larger clone one base away. This chain connects TRBV25-1 to TRBJ1-3; D gene unclear. Germline V CDR1 and CDR2: MGHDK, SYGVNS. The CDR3 has 15 residues. V was pared by 1 base and J by 3 bases, with 10 bases between. CDR3 loop: CASSELTSFGNTIYF. CDR3 sequence (DNA): TGTGCCAGCAGTGAATTAACTTCTTTTGGAAACACCATATATTTT.

To note about this clonotype: Since a much larger clone is just one base distant, this may be a read error. This sequence joins TRBV29-1 and TRBJ2-4; 10 bases fit TRBD2. The CDR3 loop spans 13 amino acids. The V gene's germline CDR1 is SQVTM and CDR2 ANQGSEA. The CDR3 here is CSARAGGPNIHYF. The CDR3 DNA reads as TGCAGCGCAAGAGCGGGGGGGCCTAACATTCACTACTTC.

This clonotype came up many times. The gene calls are TRBV28 and TRBJ2-7; a weak D match, TRBD1 (6 bases). V was pared by 6 bases and J by 3 bases, with 12 bases between. Germline loops: CDR1 MDHEN, CDR2 SYDVKM. This CDR3 comprises 13 residues. The chain's CDR3 is CASRVQQGYEQYF. The CDR3 DNA is TGTGCCAGCAGGGTACAACAGGGCTACGAGCAGTACTTC. Filled out from reference TRBV28 and TRBJ2-7, the complete variable domain reads DVKVTQSSRYLVKRTGEKVFLECVQDMDHENMFWYRQDPGLGLRLIYFSYDVKMKEKGDIPEGYSVSREKKERFSLILESASTNQTSMYLCASRVQQGYEQYFGPGTRLTVT.

This clonotype occurred many times. This chain uses TRBV7-9 with TRBJ2-7; a possible D gene is TRBD1 (6 bases). CDR1 SEHNR and CDR2 FQNEAQ come from the germline V gene (reference sequence). Between the trimmed V and J ends, which lost 5 bases and 3 bases, there was a span of 17 bases. CDR3 length: 15 residues. Here the CDR3 DNA reads TGTGCCAGCAGCCCCGGGACACGTCTATTCTACGAGCAGTACTTC. Its protein product is CASSPGTRLFYEQYF.

This clonotype was seen ten or more times. The genes are TRBV7-9 and TRBJ1-1; D might be TRBD1 (5 bases). The CDR3 is 13 residues long. Germline CDR1 reads SEHNR; CDR2 reads FQNEAQ (reference sequence). The V gene lost 1 base and the J gene lost 11 bases, with 14 bases spanning the gap. The CDR3 nucleotides read TGTGCCAGCAGCTTAGGAGGTGGGGGGAGCGCTTTCTTT. It translates to CASSLGGGGSAFF.

The J gene is TRBJ2-7, the V gene TRBV20-1, with TRBD1 identical over 7 bases. Trimming cost V 6 bases and J 11 bases; bases outside gene matches: 19. The germline V gene has CDR1 DFQATT and CDR2 SNEGSKA (reference sequence). The CDR3 length is 14 residues. CDR3 nucleotide sequence: TGCAGTGCGGTCAAGGGGGCCCAAACTACTCGAGAGTACTTC. It translates to CSAVKGAQTTREYF.

This clonotype appeared many times. The V gene is TRBV20-1, the J gene TRBJ1-6, with D tentatively TRBD1 (5 bases). V shed 3 bases and J shed 10 bases, with 13 bases lying between them. This CDR3 region has 13 residues. CDR1 is DFQATT and CDR2 is SNEGSKA in the germline V gene (reference sequence). In DNA, the CDR3 is TGCAGTGCTAGGGGCGCGGGGGGATCACCCCTCCACTTT. It specifies CSARGAGGSPLHF.